The 22 T cell receptor beta chains below were found in one sample sequenced in a study of T-cell memory formation after mild COVID-19. TCRdb re-called the 5' RACE reads through MiXCR, storing one row per CDR3 protein. The profile shows 450,000 to 650,000 distinct CDR3 sequences, 18% of them singletons. What was sequenced was PBMCs or a T cell subset sorted from them (not recorded which). Source of these receptors: an adult woman who had mild COVID-19 (a few samples of this study predate the infection). Cell type and time point are not known.

In its sample, this clonotype was seen a few times. V is TRBV25-1 and J is TRBJ2-1, with 8 bases identical to TRBD1. The CDR3 has 14 amino acids. Germline CDR1 and CDR2: MGHDK and SYGVNS. The J segment lost 7 bases and the V segment lost 4 bases, leaving 6 bases of the junction unmatched. CDR3 sequence reads: CASSVRDRINEQFF. DNA of the CDR3: TGTGCCAGCAGTGTCCGGGACAGGATTAATGAGCAGTTCTTC.

This chain connects TRBV12-3 or TRBV12-4 to TRBJ2-7; TRBD1 matches at 8 bases. V shed 6 bases and J 6 bases; nucleotides not matched to a gene: 4. The CDR3 extends over 12 amino acids. This CDR3 is CASRPDRGEQYF. CDR3 nucleotide sequence: TGTGCCAGCAGACCAGACAGGGGCGAGCAGTACTTC.

This clonotype was recorded a few times. The J gene is TRBJ1-5, the V gene TRBV5-1, with 7 positions matching TRBD1. J was trimmed by 4 bases and V by 5 bases; bases with no gene match: 6. The CDR3 length is 14 residues. Germline V lookup: CDR1 SGHRS, CDR2 YFSETQ. The CDR3: CASRWDRFNQPQHF. The CDR3 bases are TGCGCCAGCAGATGGGACAGATTTAATCAGCCCCAGCATTTT.

This clonotype was recorded at least ten times. The chain uses TRBV12-3 or TRBV12-4 and TRBJ2-1; D is uncertain. The CDR3 covers 11 residues. V lost 2 bases and J 9 bases, leaving 5 bases between the germline ends. The CDR3 reads CASSLSREQFF. Written as DNA, the CDR3 is TGTGCCAGCAGTTTATCTCGTGAGCAGTTCTTC.

This clonotype came up many times. The chain is built from TRBV3-1 and TRBJ2-7; D not resolved. CDR1 and CDR2 from the germline V gene are LGHDT and YNNKEL (reference sequence). V was pared by 3 bases and J by 0 bases, with 0 bases between. The CDR3 has 11 amino acids. The CDR3 loop reads CASSHSYEQYF. The CDR3 nucleotides are TGTGCCAGCAGCCACTCCTACGAGCAGTACTTC.

The sample holds a few counts of this clonotype. CDR3 nucleotides: TGTGCCAGCAGTTCGCCCGGGACTAGCGGGAGTCAAAACGAGCAGTACTTC. This encodes CASSSPGTSGSQNEQYF. V is TRBV6-6 and J is TRBJ2-7; 14 positions agree with TRBD2. Looked up from germline, CDR1 is MNHNY and CDR2 is SVGAGI (reference sequence). The CDR3 contains 17 residues. With V trimmed by 4 bases and J by 5 bases, 10 bases remained unmatched.

This clonotype has a count of ten or more. J is TRBJ2-3 and V is TRBV7-2; D remains unclear. Looked up from germline, CDR1 is SGHTA and CDR2 is FQGNSA. This CDR3 has 15 amino acids. Between the trimmed V and J ends, which lost 4 bases and 2 bases, there was a span of 13 bases. Here the CDR3 reads CASSSGLGPTDTQYF. The DNA of the CDR3 is TGTGCCAGCAGCTCCGGTTTGGGCCCCACAGATACGCAGTATTTT.

This clonotype occurred a few times. At one of its ends the junction is not consistent with the germline gene, which may arise from a read error. This rearrangement joins TRBV13 to TRBJ1-1; D call uncertain. The CDR3 has 13 amino acids. Germline loops: CDR1 PRHDT, CDR2 FYEKMQ (reference sequence). CDR3 bases: TGTGCCAGCAGCCTAGGACCAGGAGGTGAAGCTTTCTTT. Protein: CASSLGPGGEAFF.

A few counts support this clonotype. The gene calls are TRBV12-3 or TRBV12-4 and TRBJ1-5; 11 positions match TRBD1. CDR3 length equals 14 residues. With 5 bases clipped from V and 9 bases from J, the junction kept 6 bases outside the gene matches. CDR3 loop: CASSPDRGRSPQHF. DNA for the CDR3: TGTGCCAGCAGTCCGGACAGGGGGCGGTCGCCCCAGCATTTT.

The genes are TRBV7-9 and TRBJ2-7, with D possibly TRBD1 on 6 matching bases. CDR1 and CDR2 (germline): SEHNR, FQNEAQ (reference sequence). This CDR3 is 16 amino acids long. Trimming took 0 bases from V and 3 from J, leaving 15 bases between them. The CDR3 sequence: CASSLAPTGSGYEQYF. The CDR3 bases are TGTGCCAGCAGCTTAGCCCCCACAGGGTCGGGCTACGAGCAGTACTTC.

The J gene is TRBJ1-5, the V gene TRBV4-2; maybe TRBD1 (6 bases). This CDR3 comprises 16 residues. Germline V gives CDR1 LGHNA, CDR2 YNFKEQ. Trimming removed 4 bases from V and 3 bases from J, with 16 bases in between. Here the CDR3 reads CASSRTKGEFNQPQHF. The CDR3 bases are TGTGCCAGCAGCCGCACTAAGGGGGAATTCAATCAGCCCCAGCATTTT.

This clonotype was seen a handful of times. The chain uses TRBV7-9 and TRBJ2-5, with D perhaps matching TRBD2 (6 bases). The ends were cut back, 2 bases at V and 2 bases at J, with 12 bases in the middle. Germline lookup yields CDR1 SEHNR and CDR2 FQNEAQ (reference sequence). CDR3 length: 15 residues. The chain's CDR3 is CASSLIRGSQETQYF. The CDR3 DNA follows: TGTGCCAGCAGCTTAATTCGGGGGTCACAAGAGACCCAGTACTTC.

The CDR3 region has the DNA TGTGCCAGCAGCTCACGAGGAGCCAGGACTAGCGGGAGGGACGAGCAGTACTTC. Translation gives CASSSRGARTSGRDEQYF. The chain recombines TRBV3-1 with TRBJ2-7; 15 bases map to TRBD2. The CDR3 consists of 18 residues. J lost 5 bases, V lost 5 bases, and 13 bases had no gene match. Germline assignment: CDR1 LGHDT and CDR2 YNNKEL (reference sequence).

V gene TRBV7-9 combines with J gene TRBJ1-2; 7 bases align to TRBD1. V gave up 2 bases and J gave up 4 bases; unmatched junction bases: 4. This CDR3 has 14 residues. Germline V lookup: CDR1 SEHNR, CDR2 FQNEAQ (reference sequence). CDR3 sequence (DNA): TGTGCCAGCAGCTTATCAGGGGGAGCCTATGGCTACACCTTC. Protein: CASSLSGGAYGYTF.

The gene calls are TRBV29-1 and TRBJ1-6; 8 bases map to TRBD1. The CDR3 totals 14 residues. Trimming at V came to 7 bases and at J to 6 bases, leaving 8 bases not matched to a gene. Germline CDR1 reads SQVTM; CDR2 reads ANQGSEA. CDR3 region: CSAATGEGNSPLHF. In nucleotides, the CDR3 is TGCAGCGCCGCGACAGGGGAGGGTAATTCACCCCTCCACTTT.

The chain recombines TRBV29-1 with TRBJ2-1, with 9 bases lining up with TRBD1. The CDR3 is 17 residues long. J was trimmed by 0 bases and V by 1 base; bases with no gene match: 7. Germline loops: CDR1 SQVTM, CDR2 ANQGSEA. For the CDR3, the DNA is TGCAGCGTTGAAGGTCCCGGGACAGGGTTCTCCTACAATGAGCAGTTCTTC. It translates to CSVEGPGTGFSYNEQFF.

This clonotype was seen at least ten times. The rearrangement joins TRBV7-9 to TRBJ2-7, with TRBD1 matching over 11 bases. Losses at the gene ends were 5 bases for V and 5 bases for J; bases not matched to a gene: 8. This CDR3 comprises 15 residues. Germline CDR1 is SEHNR and CDR2 is FQNEAQ (reference sequence). The CDR3: CASSTPGQGVNEQYF. The CDR3 coding sequence is TGTGCCAGCAGCACCCCGGGACAGGGGGTCAACGAGCAGTACTTC.

This clonotype appeared many times. The V gene is TRBV29-1, the J gene TRBJ2-3, with TRBD1 matching over 7 bases. The trim removed 5 bases at V and 5 bases at J, leaving 7 bases unmatched. The CDR3 runs to 13 residues. Germline loops: CDR1 SQVTM, CDR2 ANQGSEA. The CDR3 loop reads CSVLRGPGDTQYF. The CDR3 nucleotides read TGCAGCGTTTTGAGGGGGCCCGGAGATACGCAGTATTTT.

The chain couples TRBV5-1 to TRBJ2-7, with D hard to call. In germline, CDR1 is SGHRS, CDR2 YFSETQ. V shed 4 bases and J shed 2 bases, with 10 bases lying between them. CDR3 length equals 13 residues. This CDR3 reads CASSTGYAYEQYF. CDR3 coding DNA: TGCGCCAGCAGCACTGGCTACGCCTACGAGCAGTACTTC. The full variable domain, in which reference TRBV5-1 and TRBJ2-7 provide the parts outside the CDR3, is KAGVTQTPRYLIKTRGQQVTLSCSPISGHRSVSWYQQTPGQGLQFLFEYFSETQRNKGNFPGRFSGRQFSNSRSEMNVSTLELGDSALYLCASSTGYAYEQYFGPGTRLTVT.

The rearrangement uses TRBV4-2 and TRBJ2-3; 7 nucleotides line up with TRBD2. V shed 0 bases and J 5 bases; nucleotides not matched to a gene: 5. CDR1 is LGHNA, CDR2 YNFKEQ, per germline. This CDR3 is 15 amino acids long. CDR3 nucleotide sequence: TGTGCCAGCAGCCAAGATACCAGCGGGGAAGATACGCAGTATTTT. It translates to CASSQDTSGEDTQYF.

This clonotype was seen a few times. The rearrangement joins TRBV12-3 or TRBV12-4 to TRBJ2-3, with a possible D match to TRBD2 (6 bases). Trimming removed 3 bases at V and 2 bases at J, with 12 bases between. CDR3 length: 15 amino acids. DNA for the CDR3: TGTGCCAGCAGTTTGGGAGGCCATTACACAGATACGCAGTATTTT. Translating gives CASSLGGHYTDTQYF.

The V gene is TRBV5-8, the J gene TRBJ1-2; no reliable D call. Per the germline V gene, CDR1 is SGHTS and CDR2 is YDEGEE. The CDR3 sequence is 13 residues long. V lost 4 bases and J 6 bases, leaving 13 bases between the germline ends. The DNA of the CDR3 is TGTGCCAGCAGCCACCGGGGTTGGCATGGCTACACCTTC. This encodes CASSHRGWHGYTF.